These 10 T cell receptor beta chains were sequenced from one sample in a study of shared clonotypes between healthy human individuals. Naive-designated CD8 cells lacked CD45RO, were positively enriched for CCR7, and omitted terminally differentiated effector memory CD45RA+ cells. Assay: immunoSEQ multiplex PCR; the TCRdb copy retains only in-frame clones and omits some. Of approximately 650,000 clones listed, about 95% are singletons. Sequenced sample: naive CD8+ T cells sorted from blood. The source is a woman aged 30 to 39 in good health.

This clone was observed a single time. The gene calls are TRBV5-1 and TRBJ2-5, with TRBD2 identical over 9 bases. CDR1 is SGHRS, CDR2 YFSETQ, per germline. V shed 3 bases, J shed 0 bases, and the junction held 9 bases outside the gene matches. This CDR3 has 17 residues. CDR3 amino acids: CASSSTPSGTYQETQYF. For the CDR3, the DNA is TGCGCCAGCAGCTCGACCCCTAGCGGGACTTACCAAGAGACCCAGTACTTC.

This clone was observed a handful of times. CDR3 bases: TGCGCCAGCAGCCAAGATCGGGAGGGTACGGGCAATCAGCCCCAGCATTTT. Its translation is CASSQDREGTGNQPQHF. The chain links TRBV4-1 to TRBJ1-5; D is uncertain. The CDR3 consists of 17 residues. Between the trimmed V and J ends, which lost 0 bases and 2 bases, there was a span of 14 bases. Germline CDR1 MGHRA, CDR2 YSYEKL.

J is TRBJ2-7 and V is TRBV5-6, with TRBD1 identical over 7 bases. V gave up 4 bases and J gave up 7 bases; unmatched junction bases: 14. The CDR3 is made up of 15 amino acids. CDR1 and CDR2 (germline): SGHDT, YYEEEE. The CDR3 DNA reads as TGTGCCAGCAGCGCCCAGGGGACAGACTTACGGGAGCAGTACTTC. It is translated as CASSAQGTDLREQYF.

The chain uses TRBV28 and TRBJ2-3; 8 bases map to TRBD2. The CDR3 has 16 residues. V was pared by 5 bases and J by 3 bases, with 10 bases of the junction left unmatched. CDR1 MDHEN and CDR2 SYDVKM come from the germline V gene. CDR3 nucleotides: TGTGCCAGCAGTCTCGGACTAGCTGGGAGTACAGATACGCAGTATTTT. This encodes CASSLGLAGSTDTQYF.

This chain uses TRBV30 with TRBJ2-7; no clear D. V lost 7 bases and J lost 1, with 11 bases in between. The CDR3 sequence is 12 residues long. Germline values: CDR1 GTSNPN, CDR2 SVGIG (reference sequence). DNA for the CDR3: TGTGCCTCCCTGACTGAATCCTACGAGCAGTACTTC. It encodes CASLTESYEQYF.

On this clone: In the same sample, other DNA sequences code for this CDR3. V is TRBV9 and J is TRBJ1-1; the D gene is possibly TRBD1 (5 bases). V was cut by 0 bases and J by 1 base, with 7 bases left in between. The CDR3 has 14 residues. Per the germline V gene, CDR1 is SGDLS and CDR2 is YYNGEE. For the CDR3, the DNA is TGTGCCAGCAGCGTAGGAGGGGAGAACACTGAAGCTTTCTTT. Protein: CASSVGGENTEAFF. Full variable domain (missing parts from reference TRBV9 and TRBJ1-1): DSGVTQTPKHLITATGQRVTLRCSPRSGDLSVYWYQQSLDQGLQFLIQYYNGEERAKGNILERFSAQQFPDLHSELNLSSLELGDSALYFCASSVGGENTEAFFGQGTRLTVV.

This sequence joins TRBV19 and TRBJ2-7, with D possibly being TRBD1 (7 bases). Germline V CDR1 and CDR2: LNHDA, SQIVND (reference sequence). V lost 3 bases to trimming and J lost 4 bases, with 16 bases between them. The CDR3 has 15 amino acids. The CDR3, as DNA: TGTGCCAGTAGTATGGAGGAGGGGGCGCCATACGAGCAGTACTTC. It specifies CASSMEEGAPYEQYF.

The rearrangement uses TRBV6-1 and TRBJ2-7, with 7 bases identical to TRBD1. Germline trimming cut 8 bases from V and 0 bases from J; bases unmatched to any gene: 7. This CDR3 region has 14 residues. Germline assignment: CDR1 MNHNS and CDR2 SASEGT. CDR3 region: CASSETGISYEQYF. CDR3 bases: TGTGCCAGCTCCGAGACAGGGATCTCCTACGAGCAGTACTTC.

The rearrangement links TRBV29-1 to TRBJ2-1; 7 bases match TRBD2. J was trimmed by 4 bases and V by 3 bases; bases with no gene match: 9. The germline V gene has CDR1 SQVTM and CDR2 ANQGSEA. This CDR3 spans 15 amino acids. This CDR3 reads CSVDLGREGYNEQFF. The CDR3 nucleotides read TGCAGCGTTGATCTTGGTAGGGAGGGTTACAATGAGCAGTTCTTC.

V gene TRBV27 combines with J gene TRBJ2-3; D unresolved. Germline V gene data show CDR1 as MNHEY and CDR2 as SMNVEV (reference sequence). V was trimmed by 2 bases and J by 1 base, leaving 13 bases between them. The CDR3 loop spans 16 amino acids. In DNA, the CDR3 is TGTGCCAGCAGTTTAGGGCCCGGCGCGGGCACAGATACGCAGTATTTT. As protein: CASSLGPGAGTDTQYF.